These 22 T cell receptor beta chains were sequenced from one sample in a study of tumor-infiltrating lymphocytes in glioblastoma multiforme. TCR beta libraries were built from RNA through three nested multiplex PCR rounds using modified ARM-PCR. TCRdb reprocessed the multiplex PCR reads via MiXCR and lists one record per CDR3 protein. The sample includes about 8,400 distinct CDR3 sequences, around 74% of them seen just once. Material for sequencing was brain tumor tissue. Receptors were obtained from a male donor with glioblastoma.

Sample share makes this clonotype medium-sized. This could be a read error, since a much larger clone is one nucleotide away. This chain links TRBV6-2 or TRBV6-3 with TRBJ2-3; D not certain. This CDR3 is 14 amino acids long. The germline V and J ends were trimmed by 6 bases and 2 bases, with 12 bases remaining between them. Germline-derived CDR1 and CDR2 are MNHEY and SVGEGT. The CDR3: CASSTTPDTDTQYF. The CDR3 DNA reads as TGTGCCAGCAGCACGACACCGGACACAGATACGCAGTATTTT.

The chain carries TRBV11-1 and TRBJ2-7, with 7 bases matching TRBD2. The CDR3 has 15 amino acids. J gave up 2 bases and V 3 bases, and 7 bases lay outside the gene matches. In germline, CDR1 is SGHAT, CDR2 FQDESV (reference sequence). The CDR3 loop reads CASSFIAGDTYEQYF. CDR3 sequence (DNA): TGTGCCAGCAGCTTTATAGCGGGTGATACCTACGAGCAGTACTTC.

In its sample, this clonotype is medium-sized. The chain has TRBV6-2 or TRBV6-3 and TRBJ1-2; D unresolved. Looked up from germline, CDR1 is MNHEY and CDR2 is SVGEGT. The V end lost 6 bases, the J end lost 4 bases, and 18 bases lay between the germline ends. The CDR3 covers 15 residues. As DNA, the CDR3 is TGTGCCAGCAGATCCCACCCGGACGGGAGCTATGGCTACACCTTC. This sequence encodes CASRSHPDGSYGYTF.

This clonotype is classed as medium-sized. The rearrangement links TRBV5-4 to TRBJ1-6; 8 bases map to TRBD1. Germline CDR1 is SGHNT and CDR2 is YYREEE (reference sequence). The CDR3 totals 16 residues. V lost 3 bases, J lost 5 bases, and 7 bases stayed unmatched. CDR3 bases: TGTGCCAGCAGCTCGGACAGGGAGGATAATAATTCACCCCTCCACTTT. Its protein is CASSSDREDNNSPLHF.

Details on this clonotype: The conserved phenylalanine or tryptophan is not found at the CDR3 terminus, so this likely reflects a read error. V gene TRBV7-9 combines with J gene TRBJ1-1; possible D gene TRBD1, 5 bases. The CDR3 runs to 14 residues. Germline loops: CDR1 SEHNR, CDR2 FQNEAQ (reference sequence). V was trimmed by 3 bases and J by 3 bases, leaving 11 bases between them. The CDR3 DNA follows: TGTGCCAGCAGCTTTACGGGGACGGACACTGAAGCTTTCCTT. Its protein is CASSFTGTDTEAFL.

The rearrangement uses TRBV10-2 and TRBJ2-5; 7 bases agree with TRBD1. The CDR3 has 14 amino acids. Germline CDR1 is WSHSY and CDR2 is SAAADI. The trim removed 1 base at V and 7 bases at J, leaving 6 bases unmatched. CDR3 nucleotide sequence: TGCGCCAGCAGTGAGTTTGACAGGGTGGGGACCCAGTACTTC. This translates into CASSEFDRVGTQYF.

The chain couples TRBV11-3 to TRBJ2-1; 12 bases map to TRBD2. Germline CDR1 is SGHNT and CDR2 is YENEEA. V gave up 4 bases and J gave up 4 bases; unmatched junction bases: 5. The CDR3 extends over 16 amino acids. The CDR3 DNA sequence: TGTGCCAGCAGCTCAGGACTAGCGGGGCCATACAATGAGCAGTTCTTC. Amino acid sequence: CASSSGLAGPYNEQFF.

This clonotype was counted a single time. This sequence joins TRBV11-1 and TRBJ2-1; TRBD1 might be the D (6 bases). CDR1 and CDR2 (germline): SGHAT, FQDESV (reference sequence). The CDR3 consists of 15 residues. V gave up 1 base and J gave up 8 bases, with 15 bases separating them. The CDR3: CASSLGGRGMDEQFF. CDR3 sequence (DNA): TGTGCCAGCAGCTTAGGGGGCAGGGGTATGGATGAGCAGTTCTTC.

The sample holds a few counts of this clonotype. The chain combines TRBV11-2 with TRBJ2-1; 10 positions agree with TRBD1. There are 14 residues in the CDR3. With V trimmed by 3 bases and J by 5 bases, 1 base remained unmatched. Germline CDR1 and CDR2: SGHAT and FQNNGV. The CDR3 DNA is TGTGCCAGCAGCTTCGGGACAGGGGACAATGAGCAGTTCTTC. Encoded protein: CASSFGTGDNEQFF.

The chain employs TRBV20-1 and TRBJ1-1; 8 bases agree with TRBD1. Per the germline V gene, CDR1 is DFQATT and CDR2 is SNEGSKA (reference sequence). The CDR3 loop spans 12 amino acids. J gave up 7 bases and V 6 bases, and 7 bases lay outside the gene matches. This CDR3 reads CSASGGMNEAFF. CDR3 DNA: TGCAGTGCCTCAGGGGGCATGAATGAAGCTTTCTTT.

This clonotype qualifies as medium-sized. V is TRBV14 and J is TRBJ2-3; D possibly matches TRBD1 or TRBD2 (6 bases each). Trimming shortened V by 3 bases and J by 3 bases, and 16 bases separated the two germline ends. The CDR3 covers 16 residues. Germline CDR1 reads SGHDN; CDR2 reads FVKESK. This CDR3 reads CASSHGQSGRTDTQYF. The CDR3 DNA sequence: TGTGCCAGCAGCCACGGACAGAGTGGGAGGACAGATACGCAGTATTTT.

As regards this clonotype: The germline gene is not matched at one end of the junction; a read error may be the cause. V usage is TRBV20-1 and J usage is TRBJ2-5; TRBD2 matches at 13 bases. In germline, CDR1 is DFQATT, CDR2 SNEGSKA (reference sequence). The CDR3 totals 15 residues. This CDR3 reads CSARDFGLAGETKYF. CDR3 in DNA: TGCAGTGCTAGAGATTTCGGACTAGCGGGAGAGACCAAGTACTTC.

The genes are TRBV11-1 and TRBJ2-7; 7 bases match TRBD1. Germline V gene sequence: CDR1 SGHAT, CDR2 FQDESV (reference sequence). V lost 5 bases to trimming and J lost 0 bases; unmatched junction nucleotides: 4. The CDR3 has 14 amino acids. The CDR3 sequence: CASSPGQSSYEQYF. The CDR3 bases are TGTGCCAGCAGCCCGGGACAGAGCTCCTACGAGCAGTACTTC. The full variable domain, with the rest looked up from reference TRBV11-1 and TRBJ2-7, is EAEVAQSPRYKITEKSQAVAFWCDPISGHATLYWYRQILGQGPELLVQFQDESVVDDSQLPKDRFSAERLKGVDSTLKIQPAELGDSAMYLCASSPGQSSYEQYFGPGTRLTVT.

The chain is built from TRBV4-2 and TRBJ2-7; the D gene is possibly TRBD2 (6 bases). V shed 1 base and J shed 3 bases, with 7 bases lying between them. This CDR3 is 13 amino acids long. The germline gives CDR1 LGHNA, CDR2 YNFKEQ. CDR3 residues: CASSQGGNYEQYF. CDR3 sequence (DNA): TGTGCCAGCAGCCAAGGCGGGAACTACGAGCAGTACTTC.

CDR3 DNA sequence: TGTGCCAGCAGTCCAACGGGGGGGGGCAATGAGCAGTTCTTC. Protein sequence: CASSPTGGGNEQFF. V usage is TRBV12-3 or TRBV12-4 and J usage is TRBJ2-1, with TRBD2 matching over 8 bases. The V segment lost 5 bases and the J segment 6 bases; nucleotides outside the gene matches: 6. The CDR3 runs to 14 residues.

The chain couples TRBV6-5 to TRBJ1-2; D ambiguous. V shed 6 bases and J shed 7 bases, with 12 bases lying between them. In germline, CDR1 is MNHEY, CDR2 SVGAGI. The CDR3 runs 12 residues. CDR3 bases: TGTGCCAGCAGAGACCCGGGAACTGGCTACACCTTC. Translated, it gives CASRDPGTGYTF.

V is TRBV30 and J is TRBJ2-1; D unclear. The CDR3 spans 16 residues. V was pared by 6 bases and J by 3 bases, with 21 bases between. CDR1 is GTSNPN and CDR2 is SVGIG in the germline V gene (reference sequence). The CDR3 is CACKTLAANIYNEQFF. For the CDR3, the DNA is TGTGCCTGCAAGACGTTGGCAGCCAACATCTACAATGAGCAGTTCTTC.

Notes on this clonotype: The junction departs from the called germline gene at one end, perhaps through a read error. The chain recombines TRBV11-2 with TRBJ2-5; D is ambiguous. The CDR3 contains 15 residues. From germline, CDR1 is SGHAT and CDR2 FQNNGV. CDR3 region: CASSLVLGLQETQYF. The DNA for the CDR3 is TGTGCTAGCAGCCTAGTATTGGGCTTGCAAGAGACCCAGTACTTC.

The chain recombines TRBV12-3 or TRBV12-4 with TRBJ2-5; 9 positions match TRBD2. V trimming: 3 bases; J trimming: 5 bases; junction bases outside the gene matches: 13. This CDR3 is built from 17 residues. CDR3 nucleotide sequence: TGTGCCAGCAGTTTTGGGTTCCGGCGGGAGGGCCTGGAGACCCAGTACTTC. Translated: CASSFGFRREGLETQYF.

With regard to this clonotype: Compared with germline, one end of the junction differs, possibly owing to a read error. The chain couples TRBV4-3 to TRBJ2-7; no clear D. CDR1 LGHNA and CDR2 YSLEER come from the germline V gene. The CDR3 has 15 amino acids. For the CDR3, the DNA is TGCGCCAGCAGCCAAGACCGTTCGAGCTCCTACGAGCAGCACTTC. Translation: CASSQDRSSSYEQHF.

Comment on this clonotype: A junction boundary mismatches the germline segment, possibly from a read error. The rearrangement uses TRBV13 and TRBJ2-3; 13 positions agree with TRBD2. Germline loops: CDR1 PRHDT, CDR2 FYEKMQ (reference sequence). The CDR3 sequence is 17 residues long. CDR3 DNA: TGTGCCAGCAGTCCTCTTACTAGCGGGAGGGCCAGAGATACACAGTATTTT. This codes for CASSPLTSGRARDTQYF.

This clonotype was counted only a few times. V usage is TRBV6-5 and J usage is TRBJ1-1; D is unresolved. CDR1 is MNHEY, CDR2 SVGAGI, per germline. V dropped 8 bases and J dropped 11 bases, with 18 bases sitting between them. The CDR3 loop spans 12 amino acids. CDR3 loop: CASGLTDREAFF. The CDR3 DNA sequence: TGTGCCAGCGGCCTGACGGACCGTGAGGCTTTCTTT.